This TCR beta chain emerged from a study of blood T cell repertoires in COVID-19 (TCRdb year 2020). Study-level background: Samples covering the acute and convalescent phases of COVID-19 were provided by collaborators in the United States, Italy and Spain. A freely available public database, intended as a resource for researchers studying the immune response to SARS-CoV-2, is where the repertoires were released. The prospective study material was composed of cDNA or gDNA derived from T cells, B-cell-depleted T cells, or PBMCs. Sample metadata almost always included a de-identified subject ID, COVID-19 status, age in years and sex. Subjects who had been exposed to COVID-19, were actively infected with it, or had recovered from it provided the deeply sampled blood TCRbeta repertoires that made up the dataset. Samples came from the ongoing ImmuneRACE study (first 160 participants) plus 1,254 subjects from 6 global collaborators. Where HLA class I and class II types were available, the types were taken from metadata supplied by the sample provider, not from assay-based typing. The paper's findings and limits, for the study overall: Clinical and demographic metadata were provided uncurated, with the amount varying by source and participant.

The collaborating institutions used their own protocols to collect whole blood in K2EDTA tubes. For TCRbeta analysis, collaborator samples were shipped as frozen whole blood, as isolated PBMCs, or as DNA extracted from either sample type. TCRbeta CDR3 regions were amplified from genomic DNA using the immunoSEQ Assay, a bias-controlled multiplex PCR. As for the authors' bioinformatics: Nucleated cell counts per sample were estimated from amplification of reference gene primers within the assay. To quantify the absolute abundance of each unique TCRbeta CDR3 rearrangement, sequence reads were collapsed and filtered. For each sample, productive Simpson clonality was calculated as the square root of Simpson's diversity index over productive rearrangements. Here the immuneACCESS table is served through TCRdb, limited to in-frame sequences with V and J called. Missing clones are a known gap in these copies; in checked studies unresolved V genes cover under half, and the rest lacks a known reason. Clonal size and the V and J genes are those of that table, whereas D and trimming came from the DNA. Here the sample has 150,000 to 200,000 clones; around 80% occur a single time. The ten largest make up approximately 19% of the sample.

V loses 1 base of germline sequence and J loses 8 bases, and the interval between the two ends is 5 bases. Reading the germline V gene (reference sequence) gives CDR1 LGHDT and CDR2 YNNKEL. The cysteine opens and the phenylalanine closes a CDR3 of 11 amino acids. The DNA shown is the 33-base CDR3, in frame from base 1. For this clone: The antigen it recognizes is unknown. Within one base of it there is no much larger clone, and no base qualities were kept.

Recombination linked TRBV3-1 (or the pseudogene TRBV3-2) to TRBJ1-1; TRBD1 is a weak D gene call, 5 bases matching. Source material: peripheral blood. This TCR was recovered from a woman of 80 years or more with acute or convalescent COVID-19. The nucleotide sequence is TGTGCCAGCAGCCAAGGGACAGAAGCTTTCTTT. Its protein product is CASSQGTEAFF.